The 26 T cell receptor beta chains in this list originate from one sample, sequenced in a study of a mutant IDH1 vaccine in newly diagnosed glioma. No antigen has been identified for these receptors. This sample's time point: week 23, last vaccination. One vaccine dose held 300 ug of mutant IDH1 20-mer peptide and came with topical imiquimod. TCRdb's copy holds only in-frame clones and misses some; the assay was immunoSEQ multiplex PCR. The sample consists of approximately 30,000 clones, about four fifths of them appearing once. This specimen was PBMCs, taken from a glioma patient whose treatment included an IDH1 peptide vaccine. The source of these receptors is a woman in her 30s with glioma.

This clone is a singleton in its sample. The chain links TRBV11-2 to TRBJ2-2, with 8 positions matching TRBD2. The CDR3 has 19 amino acids. The trim removed 5 bases at V and 8 bases at J, leaving 22 bases unmatched. CDR1 is SGHAT and CDR2 is FQNNGV in the germline V gene. The DNA for the CDR3 is TGTGCCAGCAGCCGACTGGGGGGAGAAGGGACTAGGGGAGTGGGGGAGCTGTTTTTT. The encoded protein is CASSRLGGEGTRGVGELFF. The full variable domain, its missing parts supplied by reference TRBV11-2 and TRBJ2-2, is EAGVAQSPRYKIIEKRQSVAFWCNPISGHATLYWYQQILGQGPKLLIQFQNNGVVDDSQLPKDRFSAERLKGVDSTLKIQPAKLEDSAVYLCASSRLGGEGTRGVGELFFGEGSRLTVL.

The chain uses TRBV5-4 and TRBJ2-7, with D possibly matching TRBD2 (6 bases). In germline, CDR1 is SGHNT, CDR2 YYREEE (reference sequence). The CDR3 is 14 amino acids. V gave up 1 base and J gave up 1 base, with 9 bases separating them. CDR3 in DNA: TGTGCCAGCAGCTTGAGGGACTCTTCCTACGAGCAGTACTTC. Protein: CASSLRDSSYEQYF.

The rearrangement links TRBV5-1 to TRBJ1-2; TRBD1 matches at 8 bases. The germline CDR1 and CDR2 sequences are SGHRS and YFSETQ. CDR3 length equals 16 residues. V gave up 4 bases and J gave up 3 bases; unmatched junction bases: 11. CDR3 sequence (DNA): TGCGCCAGCAGCCCCTGGGGGGGACAGGCCGACTATGGCTACACCTTC. Encoded protein: CASSPWGGQADYGYTF.

The rearrangement uses TRBV5-1 and TRBJ1-4; D not resolved. CDR1 and CDR2 from the germline V gene are SGHRS and YFSETQ. V lost 2 bases, J lost 3 bases, and 8 bases lay in between. The CDR3 runs 14 residues. CDR3 nucleotides: TGCGCCAGCAGCTTACTCGGCTCTAATGAAAAACTGTTTTTT. Protein product: CASSLLGSNEKLFF.

The table lists this clone with a few counts. This rearrangement joins TRBV5-1 to TRBJ1-6; D not certain. The V end lost 0 bases, the J end lost 2 bases, and 9 bases lay between the germline ends. Germline V lookup: CDR1 SGHRS, CDR2 YFSETQ. The CDR3 loop spans 16 amino acids. The CDR3, as DNA: TGCGCCAGCAGCTTGGAGGAGGCCGCCTATAATTCACCCCTCCACTTT. This sequence encodes CASSLEEAAYNSPLHF.

CDR3 nucleotide sequence: TGTGCCAGCAGCGTGTTGACAGCTGAAGCTTTCTTT. It translates to CASSVLTAEAFF. This sequence joins TRBV7-9 and TRBJ1-1, with D perhaps matching TRBD1 (5 bases). V shed 5 bases and J shed 6 bases, with 10 bases lying between them. Germline CDR1 reads SEHNR; CDR2 reads FQNEAQ (reference sequence). The CDR3 spans 12 residues.

In its sample, this clone ranks as medium-sized. The chain employs TRBV7-2 and TRBJ1-2; D is unresolved. The CDR3 contains 13 residues. V was pared by 1 base and J by 4 bases, with 7 bases between. Germline values: CDR1 SGHTA, CDR2 FQGNSA. The chain's CDR3 is CASSLERSYGYTF. CDR3 nucleotide sequence: TGTGCCAGCAGCTTAGAACGGAGCTATGGCTACACCTTC. Using reference TRBV7-2 and TRBJ1-2 for the parts outside the CDR3, the full variable domain is GAGVSQSPSNKVTEKGKDVELRCDPISGHTALYWYRQSLGQGLEFLIYFQGNSAPDKSGLPSDRFSAERTGGSVSTLTIQRTQQEDSAVYLCASSLERSYGYTFGSGTRLTVV.

J is TRBJ2-3 and V is TRBV6-6, with unresolved D. The CDR3 length is 13 residues. Germline V gene lookup returns CDR1 MNHNY and CDR2 SVGAGI (reference sequence). The germline V and J ends were trimmed by 6 bases and 3 bases, with 10 bases remaining between them. The chain's CDR3 is CASSQPSTDTQYF. The CDR3 DNA reads TGTGCCAGCAGCCAACCCTCAACAGATACGCAGTATTTT.

A single count supports this clone. This chain links TRBV4-1 with TRBJ2-1; the D gene is possibly TRBD2 (6 bases). V was shortened by 0 bases and J by 3 bases, with 12 bases between the two germline ends. CDR3 size: 16 residues. The V gene's germline CDR1 is MGHRA and CDR2 YSYEKL. The CDR3 spells CASSQDSGSLYNEQFF. CDR3 nucleotides: TGCGCCAGCAGCCAAGATAGCGGTTCCCTCTACAATGAGCAGTTCTTC.

This clone is deemed medium-sized. The chain carries TRBV19 and TRBJ2-7; 8 nucleotides align to TRBD1. The germline V gene encodes CDR1 LNHDA and CDR2 SQIVND (reference sequence). The CDR3 runs 14 residues. The junction had 8 bases not matched to a gene; V was cut back by 10 bases and J by 0 bases. The chain's CDR3 is CATTRTGSSYEQYF. In DNA, the CDR3 is TGTGCCACCACCAGGACAGGGAGCTCCTACGAGCAGTACTTC. Variable domain in full (rest from reference TRBV19 and TRBJ2-7): DGGITQSPKYLFRKEGQNVTLSCEQNLNHDAMYWYRQDPGQGLRLIYYSQIVNDFQKGDIAEGYSVSREKKESFPLTVTSAQKNPTAFYLCATTRTGSSYEQYFGPGTRLTVT.

V is TRBV4-2 and J is TRBJ2-1, with D possibly being TRBD2 (6 bases). The V gene's germline CDR1 is LGHNA and CDR2 YNFKEQ. V was shortened by 0 bases and J by 6 bases, with 15 bases between the two germline ends. There are 16 residues in the CDR3. CDR3 bases: TGTGCCAGCAGCCAAGAGTGGCTAGCGTGGAGCAATGAGCAGTTCTTC. Residues: CASSQEWLAWSNEQFF.

The genes are TRBV5-4 and TRBJ2-3; tentatively, D is TRBD2 (6 bases). The CDR3 is 13 residues long. Germline assignment: CDR1 SGHNT and CDR2 YYREEE (reference sequence). V was pared by 0 bases and J by 4 bases, with 6 bases between. CDR3 sequence: CASSLGGADTQYF. The CDR3 DNA follows: TGTGCCAGCAGCTTGGGGGGGGCAGATACGCAGTATTTT.

This sequence joins TRBV10-3 and TRBJ1-4; D is possibly TRBD1 (5 bases). The germline V gene has CDR1 ENHRY and CDR2 SYGVKD. Deletions cut 9 bases from V and 4 bases from J, with 12 bases between. The CDR3 contains 13 residues. The CDR3: CAIARGVNEKLFF. The CDR3 DNA is TGTGCCATTGCTAGGGGCGTTAATGAAAAACTGTTTTTT.

The gene calls are TRBV2 and TRBJ2-5; 8 bases fit TRBD1. From germline, CDR1 is SNHLY and CDR2 FYNNEI. Losses at the gene ends were 7 bases for V and 2 bases for J; bases not matched to a gene: 3. The CDR3 runs 13 residues. CDR3 nucleotide sequence: TGTGCCAGCAATTGGGACAGGCAAGAGACCCAGTACTTC. As protein: CASNWDRQETQYF.

This sequence joins TRBV18 and TRBJ2-2; 7 nucleotides line up with TRBD2. Germline V lookup: CDR1 KGHSH, CDR2 LQKENI. The CDR3 contains 14 residues. J gave up 6 bases and V 8 bases, and 9 bases lay outside the gene matches. This CDR3 is CASTPREESGELFF. For the CDR3, the DNA is TGTGCCAGCACTCCTCGGGAGGAATCCGGGGAGCTGTTTTTT. Full variable domain (remainder filled in from reference TRBV18 and TRBJ2-2): NAGVMQNPRHLVRRRGQEARLRCSPMKGHSHVYWYRQLPEEGLKFMVYLQKENIIDESGMPKERFSAEFPKEGPSILRIQQVVRGDSAAYFCASTPREESGELFFGEGSRLTVL.

This rearrangement joins TRBV4-1 to TRBJ2-7; 12 bases line up with TRBD1. Looked up from germline, CDR1 is MGHRA and CDR2 is YSYEKL. The ends lost 2 bases at V and 6 bases at J; junction bases unmatched: 8. CDR3 size: 16 residues. The CDR3 DNA follows: TGCGCCAGCAGCCAACCTCCGGGACAGGGGGCAGGCGAGCAGTACTTC. This sequence encodes CASSQPPGQGAGEQYF.

The gene calls are TRBV5-6 and TRBJ2-7; D might be TRBD1 or TRBD2, each matching 5 bases. Deletions cut 3 bases from V and 4 bases from J, with 20 bases between. The germline V gene encodes CDR1 SGHDT and CDR2 YYEEEE. This CDR3 has 16 residues. This chain's CDR3 is CASSSAPRDQGYEQYF. CDR3 coding DNA: TGTGCCAGCAGCTCCGCACCCCGGGACCAGGGTTACGAGCAGTACTTC.

The chain recombines TRBV5-5 with TRBJ2-2; 8 bases fit TRBD1. Per germline, CDR1 SGHKS and CDR2 YYEKEE (reference sequence). J gave up 4 bases and V 1 base, and 3 bases lay outside the gene matches. The CDR3 consists of 15 residues. The CDR3 loop reads CASSLQGAGTGELFF. The CDR3 region has the DNA TGTGCCAGCAGCTTGCAGGGGGCTGGCACCGGGGAGCTGTTTTTT.

The chain carries TRBV5-4 and TRBJ2-5; 7 nucleotides line up with TRBD1. J lost 5 bases, V lost 5 bases, and 6 bases had no gene match. This CDR3 region has 13 residues. In germline, CDR1 is SGHNT, CDR2 YYREEE (reference sequence). The CDR3 DNA follows: TGTGCCAGCAGAGAGGGGGCGCGGGAGACCCAGTACTTC. This translates into CASREGARETQYF.

V and J are TRBV9 and TRBJ2-3; TRBD2 agrees at 12 bases. The CDR3 has 18 residues. Germline CDR1 is SGDLS and CDR2 is YYNGEE. V was clipped by 3 bases and J by 0 bases; unmatched bases: 8. CDR3 nucleotides: TGTGCCAGCAGCGGCACCTCTAGCGGGGGGGGCAGCACAGATACGCAGTATTTT. Its protein is CASSGTSSGGGSTDTQYF. Full variable domain (missing parts from reference TRBV9 and TRBJ2-3): DSGVTQTPKHLITATGQRVTLRCSPRSGDLSVYWYQQSLDQGLQFLIQYYNGEERAKGNILERFSAQQFPDLHSELNLSSLELGDSALYFCASSGTSSGGGSTDTQYFGPGTRLTVL.

The CDR3 protein is CASSLGGSGQPQHF. The CDR3 DNA reads TGTGCCAGCAGCTTAGGGGGCAGCGGGCAGCCCCAGCATTTT. The rearrangement links TRBV7-6 to TRBJ1-5; weak D call: TRBD1 (5 bases). Germline lookup yields CDR1 SGHVS and CDR2 FNYEAQ. CDR3 length: 14 residues. V lost 1 base to trimming and J lost 7 bases, with 11 bases between them. The entire variable domain, with the rest obtained from reference TRBV7-6 and TRBJ1-5, is as follows: GAGVSQSPRYKVTKRGQDVALRCDPISGHVSLYWYRQALGQGPEFLTYFNYEAQQDKSGLPNDRFSAERPEGSISTLTIQRTEQRDSAMYRCASSLGGSGQPQHFGDGTRLSIL.

This chain links TRBV25-1 with TRBJ1-2, with TRBD1 matching over 9 bases. J lost 8 bases, V lost 5 bases, and 9 bases had no gene match. The V gene's germline CDR1 is MGHDK and CDR2 SYGVNS. This CDR3 is 14 amino acids long. The CDR3 region has the DNA TGTGCCAGCAGTATCCCGGGACAGGGAAGAGGCTACACCTTC. This sequence encodes CASSIPGQGRGYTF.

The chain combines TRBV29-1 with TRBJ2-5, with 12 bases that match TRBD2. This CDR3 contains 15 residues. Germline V CDR1 and CDR2: SQVTM, ANQGSEA. V dropped 2 bases and J dropped 2; count of bases not matched to a gene: 3. The CDR3 region has the DNA TGCAGCGTTGAAAAACTAGCGGGGGGTCAAGAGACCCAGTACTTC. Translation: CSVEKLAGGQETQYF.

This clone was observed a single time. The CDR3: CATSRDQSPGYTF. The CDR3 coding sequence is TGTGCCACCAGCAGAGATCAATCTCCCGGCTACACCTTC. The chain couples TRBV15 to TRBJ1-2; no definite D call. Germline V gene sequence: CDR1 LNHNV, CDR2 YYDKDF (reference sequence). V was shortened by 0 bases and J by 8 bases, with 10 bases between the two germline ends. This CDR3 has 13 amino acids. Full variable domain (remainder filled in from reference TRBV15 and TRBJ1-2): DAMVIQNPRYQVTQFGKPVTLSCSQTLNHNVMYWYQQKSSQAPKLLFHYYDKDFNNEADTPDNFQSRRPNTSFCFLDIRSPGLGDTAMYLCATSRDQSPGYTFGSGTRLTVV.

The chain has TRBV30 and TRBJ2-7; 7 positions agree with TRBD2. The CDR3 loop spans 14 amino acids. J lost 4 bases, V lost 0 bases, and 6 bases had no gene match. Germline CDR1 and CDR2: GTSNPN and SVGIG (reference sequence). The CDR3 DNA reads as TGTGCCTGGAGTGTTGGGGGGGGACCATACGAGCAGTACTTC. It specifies CAWSVGGGPYEQYF.

The chain employs TRBV27 and TRBJ2-5; TRBD2 agrees at 14 bases. Per the germline V gene, CDR1 is MNHEY and CDR2 is SMNVEV (reference sequence). The CDR3 is made up of 15 amino acids. Losses at the gene ends were 6 bases for V and 3 bases for J; bases not matched to a gene: 3. The CDR3 bases are TGTGCCAGCAGAGGACTAGCGGGGGGCAAAGAGACCCAGTACTTC. Its protein product is CASRGLAGGKETQYF.